This TCR beta chain was recorded in a study of blood T cells in healthy people across ages. Alongside a J-beta primer mix, a sample-barcoded 5' primer served in a second PCR lasting 7 to 11 cycles. CDR3-containing paired-end reads numbering at least 2.5 million came from each sample. TCRdb independently ran MiXCR on the 5' RACE reads; one entry per CDR3 protein. The sample shows about 1.4 million distinct CDR3 sequences, 45% to 70% of them seen only once. Broader study findings: More naive CD4+ cells and higher diversity marked long-lived donors relative to aged donors. PBMCs left unsorted prevented a conclusive naive versus antigen-experienced comparison.

This CDR3 contains 16 residues. Per germline, CDR1 LGHNA and CDR2 YSLEER. Collection of 8.5 to 10 milliliters of peripheral blood was performed for each donor. About this clonotype itself: Antigen specificity is unknown.

Sequenced input: blood. The chain couples TRBV4-3 to TRBJ2-4; perhaps TRBD2 as D (6 bases). The end of the DNA is better explained by TRBJ2-7, so the J call may be wrong. This clonotype originated in a man between 18 and 29 years old in good health. The CDR3, as DNA: TGCGCCAGCAGCCAAGATTTCGGGCAGGGACTCTGCGAGCAGTACTTC. This translates into CASSQDFGQGLCEQYF.